This T cell receptor beta chain was recorded in a study of cytomegalovirus exposure and HLA in healthy donors. The CDR3 runs 19 residues. Vbeta (60) and Jbeta (13) primers were used in the PCR. Sequencing was performed with immunoSEQ multiplex PCR; in TCRdb, only in-frame clones are kept and a portion is missing. In the table there are 150,000 to 200,000 clones, about 80% of which are singletons. Material for sequencing was PBMCs. The TCR sequence derives from a young man in good health and CMV-seronegative. V and J are TRBV21-1 and TRBJ2-2; no DNA check was done on the table's D call, TRBD2. TRBV21-1 is flagged as a pseudogene. The CDR3 protein is CASRPGTKTSGSTRGELFF. CDR3 DNA sequence: TGTGCCAGCAGACCCGGCACGAAGACTAGCGGGAGTACCCGCGGGGAGCTGTTTTTT.